This TCR beta chain came from a study of breast tumors, draining lymph nodes, adjacent tissues. Findings of the study overall: Compared with basal-like, luminal-like tumors shared significantly more repertoire with nontumor tissue. Tumor T cell lymph node origin was a supported hypothesis, not proven. Most tumor T cells seemingly derive from lymph node, then expand in tumor.

Trimming cost V 7 bases and J 2 bases; bases outside gene matches: 5. The CDR3 consists of 14 residues. Germline loops: CDR1 DFQATT, CDR2 SNEGSKA (reference sequence). In TCRdb, the multiplex PCR reads were re-called with MiXCR into one record per CDR3 protein. Here the sample spans about 140,000 distinct CDR3 sequences, 20% to 25% being singletons. Breast cancer patients provided tissue from their axillary draining lymph nodes. A word on this clonotype: Its antigen is unidentified. Possible read error: a much larger clone is one base away.

The genes are TRBV20-1 and TRBJ2-1; 10 bases are a match to TRBD1. Sequenced: axillary lymph node tissue. This receptor was taken from a female donor with breast cancer. Some clones in this sample may be carry-over from other donors' samples. CDR3 nucleotides: TGCAGTGTTACCGGACAGGGGGCCTACAATGAGCAGTTCTTC. Amino acids: CSVTGQGAYNEQFF.